This passage covers 4 T cell receptor beta chains from one sample sequenced in a study of T cells in women clearing cervical HPV infection. Sequencing was performed with immunoSEQ multiplex PCR; in TCRdb, only in-frame clones are kept and a portion is missing. This sample's clone table lists about 30,000 clones. The specimen sequenced was blood buffy coat. All receptors come from a woman between 18 and 75 years old with a cervical HPV16 infection that either progressed to CIN3+ or cleared (not recorded which).

In the case of this clone: Read coverage stops 3 residues before the CDR3 terminus; the germline J gene supplies the remainder. The chain recombines TRBV19 with TRBJ1-2; TRBD1 matches at 7 bases. The V gene's germline CDR1 is LNHDA and CDR2 SQIVND (reference sequence). The CDR3 extends over 16 amino acids. V lost 4 bases to trimming and J lost 0 bases; unmatched junction nucleotides: 8. CDR3 amino acids: CASSTLDRRANYGYTF. The sequenced part of the CDR3 DNA is TGTGCCAGTAGTACCCTGGACAGGAGAGCTAACTATGGC.

A remark on this clone: The read terminates 3 residues before the CDR3 end, so the remaining end is supplied by the germline J gene. The chain uses TRBV5-5 and TRBJ1-3; D is perhaps TRBD1 (5 bases). Looked up from germline, CDR1 is SGHKS and CDR2 is YYEKEE (reference sequence). The CDR3 extends over 14 amino acids. V was shortened by 2 bases and J by 4 bases, with 10 bases between the two germline ends. The CDR3 loop is CASSFQGAGNTIYF. CDR3 bases read: TGTGCCAGCAGCTTTCAGGGTGCCGGAAACACC.

To note about this clone: The read falls 3 residues short of the CDR3 end, and the missing part is taken from the germline J gene. V gene TRBV5-6 combines with J gene TRBJ2-7; 7 bases fit TRBD2. The germline V gene encodes CDR1 SGHDT and CDR2 YYEEEE. J gave up 3 bases and V 4 bases, and 7 bases lay outside the gene matches. The CDR3 length is 14 residues. The CDR3 protein is CASSPGGGSYEQYF. The part of the CDR3 DNA that was read is TGTGCCAGCAGCCCGGGCGGCGGGAGCTACGAG.

The CDR3 DNA, read in part, is TGTGCCAGCAGCTCGAACGCGGGAGAGTGGTACAATGAG. Amino acid sequence: CASSSNAGEWYNE. The whole CDR3 protein is CASSSNAGEWYNEQFF. V gene TRBV5-4 combines with J gene TRBJ2-1; TRBD2 aligns across 7 bases. The sequenced fragment ends 3 residues before the CDR3 boundary, so the rest is inferred from the germline J gene. Trimming cost V 3 bases and J 4 bases; bases outside gene matches: 10. The CDR3 has 16 amino acids. CDR1 SGHNT and CDR2 YYREEE come from the germline V gene (reference sequence).